This passage covers 31 T cell receptor beta chains from one sample sequenced in a study of PD-1 blockade in mismatch repair-deficient tumors. Method: immunoSEQ multiplex PCR; TCRdb's copy keeps in-frame clones and lacks some. The table shows more than 95,000 clones, with about 88% occurring only once. This material consisted of peripheral blood, taken 44 weeks after starting pembrolizumab. These receptors all stem from an adult with mismatch repair-deficient cancer.

V usage is TRBV11-2 and J usage is TRBJ1-2; D not resolved. The CDR3 runs 14 residues. The V end was cut by 2 bases, the J end by 2 bases, with 9 bases between. CDR1 is SGHAT, CDR2 FQNNGV, per germline. The CDR3 sequence is CASSLPGDNYGYTF. The CDR3 DNA sequence: TGTGCCAGCAGCTTACCGGGTGACAACTATGGCTACACCTTC.

The chain couples TRBV13 to TRBJ2-7; 7 positions match TRBD2. Germline V gives CDR1 PRHDT, CDR2 FYEKMQ (reference sequence). The V segment lost 5 bases and the J segment 3 bases; nucleotides outside the gene matches: 10. This CDR3 has 15 residues. CDR3 sequence (DNA): TGTGCCAGCAGCCTTACGAGCGGGGATGACTACGAGCAGTACTTC. This encodes CASSLTSGDDYEQYF.

V usage is TRBV21-1 and J usage is TRBJ1-5; TRBD1, as called in the table, went unchecked against the DNA. TRBV21-1 is given as a pseudogene. The CDR3 totals 20 residues. DNA for the CDR3: TGTGCCAGCAGCAGAGACCACCGGGACAGGGGGATTCGGAGCAATCAGCCCCAGCATTTT. Its protein product is CASSRDHRDRGIRSNQPQHF.

The V and J genes are TRBV19 and TRBJ1-1, with D unresolved. CDR1 and CDR2 from the germline V gene are LNHDA and SQIVND (reference sequence). V lost 3 bases to trimming and J lost 3 bases, with 5 bases between them. The CDR3 has 12 residues. CDR3 in DNA: TGTGCCAGTAGTATCAGTTACACTGAAGCTTTCTTT. This encodes CASSISYTEAFF.

J is TRBJ2-5 and V is TRBV11-2, with 7 bases lining up with TRBD2. Germline lookup yields CDR1 SGHAT and CDR2 FQNNGV. The V and J ends lost 1 base and 2 bases, in that order; junction bases with no gene match: 4. This CDR3 region has 15 residues. CDR3: CASSLGGGLQETQYF. The CDR3 nucleotides are TGTGCCAGCAGCTTAGGGGGGGGTTTACAAGAGACCCAGTACTTC.

The gene calls are TRBV4-1 and TRBJ1-5, with D maybe TRBD1 (5 bases). The CDR3 contains 15 residues. Trimming cost V 4 bases and J 6 bases, with 16 bases left between them. CDR1 is MGHRA and CDR2 is YSYEKL in the germline V gene. This CDR3 reads CASSRLPGPRQPQHF. The CDR3 coding sequence is TGCGCCAGCAGCCGGTTACCGGGACCCCGTCAGCCCCAGCATTTT.

The rearrangement links TRBV7-9 to TRBJ2-2; D gene unclear. The ends were cut back, 4 bases at V and 11 bases at J, with 5 bases in the middle. This CDR3 has 10 amino acids. Germline V gives CDR1 SEHNR, CDR2 FQNEAQ (reference sequence). CDR3 sequence reads: CASSSTELFF. In DNA, the CDR3 is TGTGCCAGCAGCTCGACCGAGCTGTTTTTT.

This clone was seen only a few times. This sequence joins TRBV30 and TRBJ2-3; no reliable D call. The CDR3 covers 14 residues. CDR1 GTSNPN and CDR2 SVGIG come from the germline V gene (reference sequence). Trimming stripped 1 base from V and 0 bases from J, with 8 bases between. This CDR3 is CAWSDVSSTDTQYF. The CDR3 nucleotides read TGTGCCTGGAGTGACGTCAGCAGCACAGATACGCAGTATTTT.

This clone came up once. The rearrangement uses TRBV18 and TRBJ2-7; the D is unclear. V was cut by 5 bases and J by 5 bases, with 13 bases left in between. Germline CDR1 is KGHSH and CDR2 is LQKENI. The CDR3 runs 13 residues. The CDR3 loop reads CASSYSAWDEQYF. The CDR3 region has the DNA TGTGCCAGCTCATACTCGGCTTGGGACGAGCAGTACTTC.

V gene TRBV7-9 combines with J gene TRBJ2-1; D unresolved. From germline, CDR1 is SEHNR and CDR2 FQNEAQ (reference sequence). The CDR3 covers 15 residues. Trimming cost V 5 bases and J 3 bases, with 14 bases left between them. The CDR3 sequence: CASSPKVGNYNEQFF. The CDR3 DNA reads as TGTGCCAGCAGCCCCAAAGTGGGGAACTACAATGAGCAGTTCTTC.

This clone was found once. This CDR3 is CASSGQGVEETQYF. CDR3 DNA: TGTGCCAGCTCTGGCCAGGGGGTCGAAGAGACCCAGTACTTC. This chain joins TRBV18 and TRBJ2-5; TRBD1 agrees at 7 bases. The CDR3 covers 14 residues. Losses at the gene ends were 6 bases for V and 3 bases for J; bases not matched to a gene: 7. Germline CDR1 is KGHSH and CDR2 is LQKENI.

Details on this clone: The junction departs from the called germline gene at one end, perhaps through a read error. The gene calls are TRBV7-9 and TRBJ2-7, with D perhaps TRBD1 (6 bases). The CDR3 length is 12 residues. CDR1 and CDR2 (germline): SEHNR, FQNEAQ (reference sequence). CDR3 residues: CASSPGTTFPHF. Here the CDR3 DNA reads TGTGCCAGCAGCCCCGGGACAACTTTCCCCCACTTC.

V is TRBV4-1 and J is TRBJ2-7; no clear D gene. This CDR3 has 12 residues. Germline V gene sequence: CDR1 MGHRA, CDR2 YSYEKL. Trimming left V 2 bases short and J 2 bases short, with 4 bases between. CDR3 in amino acids: CASSQSTYEQYF. The CDR3 region has the DNA TGCGCCAGCAGCCAATCGACCTACGAGCAGTACTTC.

The CDR3 DNA follows: TGTGCCAGCAGCCAAAGTTTAGTAGCGTCTAACTACAATGAGCAGTTCTTC. This codes for CASSQSLVASNYNEQFF. The rearrangement uses TRBV5-4 and TRBJ2-1; tentative D call: TRBD2 (5 bases). The CDR3 is 17 amino acids. The germline V and J ends were trimmed by 4 bases and 3 bases, with 20 bases remaining between them. Germline lookup yields CDR1 SGHNT and CDR2 YYREEE (reference sequence). The complete variable domain, with remaining parts taken from reference TRBV5-4 and TRBJ2-1, reads ETGVTQSPTHLIKTRGQQVTLRCSSQSGHNTVSWYQQALGQGPQFIFQYYREEENGRGNFPPRFSGLQFPNYSSELNVNALELDDSALYLCASSQSLVASNYNEQFFGPGTRLTVL.

The chain recombines TRBV5-6 with TRBJ2-5, with D tentatively TRBD1 (6 bases). The CDR3 totals 15 residues. V lost 4 bases and J 5 bases, leaving 18 bases between the germline ends. Per the germline V gene, CDR1 is SGHDT and CDR2 is YYEEEE. The CDR3 DNA reads TGTGCCAGCAGCCTAGGACAGCCCGGGTCGGAGACCCAGTACTTC. Amino acid sequence: CASSLGQPGSETQYF.

The V gene is TRBV7-9, the J gene TRBJ1-4; D possibly corresponds to TRBD1 (6 bases). This CDR3 comprises 14 residues. Between the trimmed V and J ends, which lost 4 bases and 10 bases, there was a span of 16 bases. From germline, CDR1 is SEHNR and CDR2 FQNEAQ (reference sequence). The CDR3, as DNA: TGTGCCAGCAGCTCAGGGGTCGTGGGCGGAAAACTGTTTTTT. This encodes CASSSGVVGGKLFF.

The rearrangement uses TRBV9 and TRBJ2-7; D is possibly TRBD1 (6 bases). The germline gives CDR1 SGDLS, CDR2 YYNGEE. V was pared by 4 bases and J by 1 base, with 18 bases between. This CDR3 is 16 amino acids long. The CDR3, as DNA: TGTGCCAGCAGCCCCCAGTCCAGGACAGATTCCTACGAGCAGTACTTC. It is translated as CASSPQSRTDSYEQYF.

The chain combines TRBV11-2 with TRBJ2-1; 9 nucleotides match TRBD2. CDR1 and CDR2 (germline): SGHAT, FQNNGV. There are 16 residues in the CDR3. The ends lost 0 bases at V and 3 bases at J; junction bases unmatched: 3. The CDR3 DNA sequence: TGTGCCAGCAGCTTAGATATGACTAGCGGCTACAATGAGCAGTTCTTC. It specifies CASSLDMTSGYNEQFF.

The chain recombines TRBV19 with TRBJ2-1; tentative D call: TRBD1 (6 bases). The germline V and J ends were trimmed by 5 bases and 7 bases, with 9 bases remaining between them. The CDR3 covers 12 residues. Looked up from germline, CDR1 is LNHDA and CDR2 is SQIVND (reference sequence). This CDR3 reads CASSEQGNEQFF. As DNA, the CDR3 is TGTGCCAGTAGTGAACAGGGAAATGAGCAGTTCTTC. Full variable domain (rest looked up from reference TRBV19 and TRBJ2-1): DGGITQSPKYLFRKEGQNVTLSCEQNLNHDAMYWYRQDPGQGLRLIYYSQIVNDFQKGDIAEGYSVSREKKESFPLTVTSAQKNPTAFYLCASSEQGNEQFFGPGTRLTVL.

The chain is built from TRBV28 and TRBJ1-2; 9 bases are a match to TRBD1. The CDR3 extends over 15 amino acids. V lost 5 bases and J lost 8; bases outside the gene matches: 12. Germline CDR1 MDHEN, CDR2 SYDVKM. CDR3 loop: CASSKLTGGAGGYTF. The CDR3 DNA reads TGTGCCAGCAGTAAACTGACAGGGGGTGCTGGAGGCTACACCTTC.

The chain carries TRBV27 and TRBJ2-1; tentatively, D is TRBD2 (5 bases). V lost 3 bases and J 0 bases, leaving 9 bases between the germline ends. The V gene's germline CDR1 is MNHEY and CDR2 SMNVEV (reference sequence). CDR3 length equals 15 residues. The CDR3 region is CASSLAGFSYNEQFF. CDR3 DNA sequence: TGTGCCAGCAGTTTGGCGGGTTTCTCCTACAATGAGCAGTTCTTC.

The chain joins TRBV11-2 to TRBJ2-1, with 9 bases matching TRBD2. Germline V gives CDR1 SGHAT, CDR2 FQNNGV. CDR3 length: 14 amino acids. The V and J ends lost 0 bases and 12 bases, in that order; junction bases with no gene match: 6. The CDR3 sequence is CASSLDLGTSRQFF. DNA of the CDR3: TGTGCCAGCAGCTTAGATCTTGGGACTAGCAGGCAGTTCTTC.

The chain couples TRBV27 to TRBJ2-5, with D unclear. V was clipped by 3 bases and J by 6 bases, with 5 bases between them. In germline, CDR1 is MNHEY, CDR2 SMNVEV (reference sequence). CDR3 length equals 11 residues. CDR3 residues: CASSFGQTQYF. Here the CDR3 DNA reads TGTGCCAGCAGTTTCGGCCAGACCCAGTACTTC.

The chain uses TRBV27 and TRBJ2-1; TRBD2 aligns across 10 bases. CDR1 and CDR2 from the germline V gene are MNHEY and SMNVEV (reference sequence). V lost 6 bases and J lost 10; bases outside the gene matches: 18. This CDR3 region has 17 residues. The CDR3 here is CASSRPLAGKPLWEQFF. The CDR3 nucleotides are TGTGCCAGCAGCCGACCACTAGCGGGAAAGCCCTTGTGGGAGCAGTTCTTC.

J is TRBJ1-1 and V is TRBV6-5; TRBD1 is a possible D gene (6 bases). The CDR3 contains 14 residues. CDR1 is MNHEY and CDR2 is SVGAGI in the germline V gene. V lost 2 bases and J 4 bases, leaving 11 bases between the germline ends. The CDR3 nucleotides read TGTGCCAGCAGTTACCTCGGGACACCCACTGAAGCTTTCTTT. Its translation is CASSYLGTPTEAFF.

The chain joins TRBV18 to TRBJ2-1; D is possibly TRBD1 (5 bases). CDR3 length: 13 residues. The V and J ends lost 1 base and 6 bases respectively, with 7 bases between them. The V gene's germline CDR1 is KGHSH and CDR2 LQKENI. CDR3 in DNA: TGTGCCAGCTCACCACTTCAGGGCAATGAGCAGTTCTTC. It codes for CASSPLQGNEQFF. Full variable domain (missing parts from reference TRBV18 and TRBJ2-1): NAGVMQNPRHLVRRRGQEARLRCSPMKGHSHVYWYRQLPEEGLKFMVYLQKENIIDESGMPKERFSAEFPKEGPSILRIQQVVRGDSAAYFCASSPLQGNEQFFGPGTRLTVL.

The J gene is TRBJ2-1, the V gene TRBV5-1; possibly TRBD2 for D (6 bases). Germline V gene lookup returns CDR1 SGHRS and CDR2 YFSETQ. The germline V and J ends were trimmed by 2 bases and 9 bases, with 18 bases remaining between them. CDR3 length equals 15 residues. CDR3 protein: CASSFGDSPVIEQFF. For the CDR3, the DNA is TGCGCCAGCAGCTTTGGGGACTCTCCCGTCATTGAGCAGTTCTTC.

This rearrangement joins TRBV19 to TRBJ2-7; 14 positions agree with TRBD2. V dropped 5 bases and J dropped 6; count of bases not matched to a gene: 6. The CDR3 consists of 15 residues. The germline gives CDR1 LNHDA, CDR2 SQIVND (reference sequence). The CDR3 DNA reads TGTGCCAGTAGTTTGACTAGCGGGAGGGGTGGCGAGCAGTACTTC. As protein: CASSLTSGRGGEQYF.

The chain uses TRBV7-2 and TRBJ2-3; D uncertain. Germline CDR1 SGHTA, CDR2 FQGNSA. This CDR3 has 18 residues. The V end lost 4 bases, the J end lost 3 bases, and 23 bases lay between the germline ends. CDR3 bases: TGTGCCAGCAGCTCGTCTGGTCCTATCCACCCTGGGACAGATACGCAGTATTTT. The encoded protein is CASSSSGPIHPGTDTQYF.

This chain links TRBV11-2 with TRBJ1-2; 8 bases align to TRBD1. J lost 2 bases, V lost 1 base, and 0 bases had no gene match. Germline V gene lookup returns CDR1 SGHAT and CDR2 FQNNGV. CDR3 length: 14 amino acids. The CDR3 sequence: CASSLGTGNYGYTF. DNA for the CDR3: TGTGCCAGCAGCTTAGGGACAGGGAACTATGGCTACACCTTC.

V gene TRBV7-3 combines with J gene TRBJ2-3; perhaps TRBD2 as D (5 bases). The V end lost 5 bases, the J end lost 0 bases, and 12 bases lay between the germline ends. In germline, CDR1 is SGHTA, CDR2 FQGTGA. The length of the CDR3 is 15 residues. Written as DNA, the CDR3 is TGTGCCAGCAGCCAGAGCGGTACTAGCACAGATACGCAGTATTTT. This sequence encodes CASSQSGTSTDTQYF.